This TCR beta chain was identified during a study of blood T cell repertoires in COVID-19. J gave up 5 bases and V 1 base, and 6 bases lay outside the gene matches. CDR1 is SGHTA, CDR2 FQGNSA, per germline. The CDR3 runs 15 residues. Clones were sequenced by immunoSEQ multiplex PCR, and TCRdb holds only the in-frame ones, with some missing. The table has 250,000 to 350,000 clones, approximately 86% seen once. Sequencing was done on a sample of peripheral blood. This TCR was recovered from a woman in her forties or fifties who had recovered from COVID-19. The V gene is TRBV7-2, the J gene TRBJ2-3; 7 bases map to TRBD2. The CDR3 DNA follows: TGTGCCAGCAGCTTAGGAGCGGGATCTGTAGATACGCAGTATTTT. Translation: CASSLGAGSVDTQYF.